This T cell receptor (beta chain) was identified during a study of neurological immune-mediated disorders. Study findings and constraints: Because no CDR3 amino acid sequences were shared across subjects by expanded clones, private repertoires were suggested in all groups. The most TCR clonal expansion was seen in HTLV-1-associated myelopathy, whereas the least was seen in multiple sclerosis, below the level in healthy controls.

Germline CDR1 is DFQATT and CDR2 is SNEGSKA (reference sequence). The V and J ends lost 2 bases and 6 bases, in that order; junction bases with no gene match: 7. The CDR3 loop spans 14 amino acids. In each sequencing run, over 160 million TCR-beta sequences were generated from 15-18 subjects. Using its own MiXCR run on the 5' RACE reads, TCRdb lists one record per CDR3 protein. Of fewer than 60,000 distinct CDR3 sequences in the sample, approximately 10% are singletons; the top ten hold approximately 5%. This clonotype was counted many times. Its antigen remains unknown. This clonotype was sampled from a man aged 65-85 years with HTLV-1-associated myelopathy (HAM/TSP). Material for sequencing was PBMCs. V usage is TRBV20-1 and J usage is TRBJ2-7; 10 nucleotides align to TRBD2. CDR3: CSARTLAGAGEQYF. The CDR3 region has the DNA TGCAGTGCTAGAACCCTAGCGGGAGCAGGCGAGCAGTACTTC.